This T cell receptor (beta chain) was identified during a study of T-cell reconstitution after alpha-beta-depleted transplantation in children. Unique molecular identifiers were incorporated into the prepared TCRbeta library. One entry per CDR3 protein, called by TCRdb with MiXCR from the PCR reads. This sample yields more than 200,000 distinct CDR3 sequences, of which 25% are seen a single time; 2% to 3% belongs to the top ten. Study findings and constraints: Expanded graft clones, several hundred of them, were reportedly the source of alpha-beta T cells about two months after transplant. Some patients owed their high day-60 TCRbeta diversity to surviving recipient T cells and thymic progenitors. T cells produced anew were the main source of T-cell counts and diversity one year after transplant.

Between the trimmed V and J ends, which lost 4 bases and 3 bases, there was a span of 16 bases. Per the germline V gene, CDR1 is MNHNS and CDR2 is SASEGT. This CDR3 is built from 16 residues. This clonotype has more than one count but fewer than ten. Its antigen is undetermined. The clonotype comes from a girl aged 2 to 9 with Fanconi anemia, due to receive a stem cell transplant. V and J are TRBV6-1 and TRBJ2-1; D ambiguous. Specimen: PBMCs, collected before TCRalphabeta/CD19-depleted stem cell transplant. Here the CDR3 DNA reads TGTGCCAGCAGTGCTAGGGCACTCGTCCTCTACAATGAGCAGTTCTTC. Its translation is CASSARALVLYNEQFF.